This paragraph reports one TCR beta chain. This entry is derived from a study of shared clonotypes between healthy human individuals. This CDR3 region has 12 residues. The ends were cut back, 10 bases at V and 8 bases at J, with 14 bases in the middle. Germline CDR1 and CDR2: MNHNS and SASEGT. Profiling relied on immunoSEQ multiplex PCR, and the TCRdb table lists in-frame clones only, not all of them. Seen here are more than 1.2 million clones, less than 99% observed once, and the top ten hold 0.36%. The receptor was isolated from a man aged 25 to 45 in good health. The genes are TRBV6-1 and TRBJ1-4; no firm D call. Sequencing was performed on naive CD4+ T cells sorted from blood. Subset here: CD45RA+ positively selected. In DNA form, the CDR3 reads TGTGCCACCAATCGGGGAGAGGAAAAACTGTTTTTT. Encoded protein: CATNRGEEKLFF.